This paragraph reports one T cell receptor beta chain. The antigen it recognizes is unknown. No much larger clonotype is one base removed from it; base qualities were not supplied. The immunoSEQ Assay, a bias-controlled multiplex PCR, was used to amplify TCRbeta CDR3 regions from genomic DNA. On the study's bioinformatics: The number of nucleated cells in each sample was estimated by amplification of reference gene primers within the assay. Sequence reads were collapsed and filtered to measure the absolute abundance of every unique TCRbeta CDR3 rearrangement. For each sample, productive Simpson clonality was calculated by taking the square root of Simpson's diversity index across productive rearrangements. Entries here come from immuneACCESS through TCRdb and include only in-frame sequences with V and J called. Some clones fail to appear in such tables; in the studies checked, an unresolved V gene covers under half of the shortfall, and the cause of the remainder is unknown. V, J and clone size are taken as reported in that table, and D and trimming were inferred from the DNA itself. Here the sample has tens of thousands of clones; roughly nine tenths occur a single time. Clones ranked in the top ten supply 20% to 25% of the sample.

This record belongs to a study of blood T cell repertoires in COVID-19 (dated by TCRdb to the early 2020s). Background on the whole study: Samples covering the acute and convalescent phases of COVID-19 were provided by collaborators in the United States, Italy and Spain. The material from the prospective study consisted of cDNA or gDNA derived from T cells, B-cell-depleted T cells, or PBMCs. Subjects who had been exposed to COVID-19, were actively infected with it, or had recovered from it provided the deeply sampled blood TCRbeta repertoires that made up the dataset. The repertoires were released in a freely available public database intended as a resource for research on the immune response to SARS-CoV-2. Samples came from the ongoing ImmuneRACE study (first 160 participants) plus 1,254 subjects from 6 global collaborators. Sample metadata almost always included a de-identified subject ID, COVID-19 status, age in years and sex. Where available, HLA class I and class II types were obtained from metadata supplied by the sample provider rather than from assay-based typing. What the research found in general, with its limitations: The quantity of clinical and demographic metadata differed by source and by participant and was supplied without curation.

One collaborating source in Seattle enrolled patients while the patients were actively infected and followed the patients over time throughout the course of disease. Whole blood was collected in K2EDTA tubes by collaborating institutions according to the institutions' own protocols. For TCRbeta analysis, collaborators shipped samples in one of three forms: frozen whole blood, isolated PBMCs, or DNA extracted from either of those sample types. The receptor's source is a woman of 80 years or more with COVID-19, enrolled during active disease. Sequencing was carried out using peripheral blood.

For the CDR3, the sequence is CASSEDWGQGLNTEAFF. DNA sequence: TGTGCCAGCAGTGAAGATTGGGGGCAGGGATTGAACACTGAAGCTTTCTTT. This sequence uses TRBV25-1 and TRBJ1-1; D gene: possibly TRBD1, on 6 matching bases. CDR1 and CDR2 were assigned from the germline V gene as MGHDK and SYGVNS. The CDR3 runs 17 residues from the cysteine to the phenylalanine. Left in the record is the CDR3 DNA by itself, 51 bases read in frame from the first base. Relative to germline, V is 2 bases shorter and J is 0 bases shorter, with 16 bases between their ends.